This entry is about one T cell receptor (beta chain). Germline lookup yields CDR1 SGHVS and CDR2 FNYEAQ. V lost 0 bases and J 3 bases, leaving 12 bases between the germline ends. This CDR3 region has 15 residues. Generated by immunoSEQ multiplex PCR, the TCRdb table keeps only in-frame clones and is missing some. The repertoire holds over 200,000 clones, with approximately 80% as singletons. This record belongs to a study of blood T cell repertoires in COVID-19. On the study more broadly: COVID-19 samples from acute and convalescent phases originated in the United States, Italy and Spain. PBMCs, B-cell-depleted T cells, or T cells provided the cDNA or gDNA that made up the material.

Specimen: peripheral blood. The clonotype was recovered from a man aged 35-49 years with acute or convalescent COVID-19. The rearrangement links TRBV7-6 to TRBJ2-7; D is possibly TRBD2 (5 bases). The CDR3 reads CASSLASGVYYEQYF. The CDR3 DNA sequence: TGTGCCAGCAGCTTAGCCTCCGGGGTCTACTACGAGCAGTACTTC. The variable domain in full, completed from reference TRBV7-6 and TRBJ2-7, reads GAGVSQSPRYKVTKRGQDVALRCDPISGHVSLYWYRQALGQGPEFLTYFNYEAQQDKSGLPNDRFSAERPEGSISTLTIQRTEQRDSAMYRCASSLASGVYYEQYFGPGTRLTVT.